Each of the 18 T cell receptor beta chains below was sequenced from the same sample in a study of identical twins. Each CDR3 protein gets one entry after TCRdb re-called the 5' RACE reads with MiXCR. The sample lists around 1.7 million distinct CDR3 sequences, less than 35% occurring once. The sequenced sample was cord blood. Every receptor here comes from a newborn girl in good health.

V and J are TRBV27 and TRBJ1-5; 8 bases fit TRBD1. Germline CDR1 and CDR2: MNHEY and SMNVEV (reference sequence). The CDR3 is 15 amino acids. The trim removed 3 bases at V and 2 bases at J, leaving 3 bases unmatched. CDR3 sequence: CASSFTTGGNQPQHF. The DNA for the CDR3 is TGTGCCAGCAGTTTCACGACAGGGGGCAATCAGCCCCAGCATTTT.

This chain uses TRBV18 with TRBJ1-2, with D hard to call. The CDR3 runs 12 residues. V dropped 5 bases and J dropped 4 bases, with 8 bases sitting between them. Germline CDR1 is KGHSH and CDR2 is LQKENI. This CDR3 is CASSGVTYGYTF. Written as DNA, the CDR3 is TGTGCCAGCTCAGGGGTCACCTATGGCTACACCTTC. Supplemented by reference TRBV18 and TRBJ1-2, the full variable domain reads NAGVMQNPRHLVRRRGQEARLRCSPMKGHSHVYWYRQLPEEGLKFMVYLQKENIIDESGMPKERFSAEFPKEGPSILRIQQVVRGDSAAYFCASSGVTYGYTFGSGTRLTVV.

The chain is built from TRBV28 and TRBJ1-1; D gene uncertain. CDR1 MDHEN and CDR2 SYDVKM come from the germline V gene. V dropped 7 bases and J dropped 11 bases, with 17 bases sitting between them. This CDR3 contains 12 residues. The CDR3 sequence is CASTRLGEIAFF. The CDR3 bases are TGTGCCAGCACCCGACTGGGTGAGATTGCTTTCTTT. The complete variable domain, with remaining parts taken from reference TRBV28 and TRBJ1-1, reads DVKVTQSSRYLVKRTGEKVFLECVQDMDHENMFWYRQDPGLGLRLIYFSYDVKMKEKGDIPEGYSVSREKKERFSLILESASTNQTSMYLCASTRLGEIAFFGQGTRLTVV.

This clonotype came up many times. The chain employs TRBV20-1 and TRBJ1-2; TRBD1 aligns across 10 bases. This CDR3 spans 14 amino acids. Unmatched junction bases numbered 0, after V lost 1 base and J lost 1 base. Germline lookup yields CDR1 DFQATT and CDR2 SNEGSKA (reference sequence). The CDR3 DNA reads TGCAGTGCTAGAGGGACAGGGGGTAACTATGGCTACACCTTC. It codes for CSARGTGGNYGYTF.

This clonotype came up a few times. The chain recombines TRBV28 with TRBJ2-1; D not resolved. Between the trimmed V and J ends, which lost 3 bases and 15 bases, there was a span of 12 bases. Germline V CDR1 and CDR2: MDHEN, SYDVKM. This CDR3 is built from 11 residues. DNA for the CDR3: TGTGCCAGCAGTTTCGAAAGACGAGCGTTCTTC. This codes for CASSFERRAFF.

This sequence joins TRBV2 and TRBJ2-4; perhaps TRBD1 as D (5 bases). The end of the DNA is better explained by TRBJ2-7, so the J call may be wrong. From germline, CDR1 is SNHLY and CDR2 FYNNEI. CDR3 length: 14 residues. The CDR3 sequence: CASSEIRGFYEQYF. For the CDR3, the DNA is TGTGCCAGCAGTGAAATTAGGGGTTTCTACGAGCAGTACTTC.

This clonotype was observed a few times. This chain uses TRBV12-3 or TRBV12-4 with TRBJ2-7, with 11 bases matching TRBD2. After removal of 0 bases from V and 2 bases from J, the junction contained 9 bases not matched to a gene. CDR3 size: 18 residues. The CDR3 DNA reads TGTGCCAGCAGTTTAGCGCTTCTAGCGGGGGGCTTAACCTACGAGCAGTACTTC. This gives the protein CASSLALLAGGLTYEQYF.

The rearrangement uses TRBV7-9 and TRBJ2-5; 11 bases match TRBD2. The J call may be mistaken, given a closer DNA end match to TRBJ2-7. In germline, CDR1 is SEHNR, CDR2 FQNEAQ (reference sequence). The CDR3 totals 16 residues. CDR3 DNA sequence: TGTGCCAGCAGCCACGCACTAGCGGGAGATGGCTACGAGCAGTACTTC. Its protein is CASSHALAGDGYEQYF.

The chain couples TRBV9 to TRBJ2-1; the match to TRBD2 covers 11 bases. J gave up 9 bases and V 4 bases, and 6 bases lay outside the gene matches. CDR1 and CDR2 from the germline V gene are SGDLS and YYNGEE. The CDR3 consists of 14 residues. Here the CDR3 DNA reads TGTGCCAGCAGCCCTACTAGCGGGGGAATTGAGCAGTTCTTC. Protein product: CASSPTSGGIEQFF.

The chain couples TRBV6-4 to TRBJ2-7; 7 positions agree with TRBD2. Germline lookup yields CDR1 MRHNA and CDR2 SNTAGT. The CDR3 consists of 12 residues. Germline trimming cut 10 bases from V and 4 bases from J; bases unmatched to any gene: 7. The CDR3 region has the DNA TGTGCCAACAACGGGGGGAATTACGAGCAGTACTTC. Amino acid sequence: CANNGGNYEQYF.

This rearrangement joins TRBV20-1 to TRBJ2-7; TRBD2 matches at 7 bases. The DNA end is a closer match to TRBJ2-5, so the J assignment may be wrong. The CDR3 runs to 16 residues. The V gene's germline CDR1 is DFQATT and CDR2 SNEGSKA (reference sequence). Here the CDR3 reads CSAVGTTGAIQETQYF. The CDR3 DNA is TGCAGTGCCGTCGGGACTACAGGAGCTATTCAAGAGACCCAGTACTTC.

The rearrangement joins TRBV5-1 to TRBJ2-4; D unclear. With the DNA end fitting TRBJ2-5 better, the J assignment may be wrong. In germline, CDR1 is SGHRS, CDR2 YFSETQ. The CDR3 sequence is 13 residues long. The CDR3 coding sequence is TGCGCCAGCAGCGCCCATAACCAAGAGACCCAGTACTTC. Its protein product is CASSAHNQETQYF.

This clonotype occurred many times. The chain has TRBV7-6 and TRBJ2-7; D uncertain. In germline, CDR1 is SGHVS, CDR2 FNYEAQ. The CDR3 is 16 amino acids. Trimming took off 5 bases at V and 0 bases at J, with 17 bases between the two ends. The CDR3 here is CASSLNWRRSSYEQYF. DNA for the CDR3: TGTGCCAGCAGCCTCAATTGGCGACGAAGCTCCTACGAGCAGTACTTC.

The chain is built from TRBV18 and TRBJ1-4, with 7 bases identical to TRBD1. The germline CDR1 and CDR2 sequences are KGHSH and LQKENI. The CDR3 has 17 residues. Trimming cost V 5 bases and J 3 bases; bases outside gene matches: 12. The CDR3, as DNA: TGTGCCAGCTCATACCGCTCTCCGGGACAGTCTAATGAAAAACTGTTTTTT. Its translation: CASSYRSPGQSNEKLFF.

CDR3 sequence reads: CSARGRDGGTLRTDTQYF. CDR3 DNA: TGCAGTGCTAGAGGGAGGGACGGGGGGACCTTACGCACAGATACGCAGTATTTT. The rearrangement links TRBV20-1 to TRBJ2-3; the match to TRBD2 covers 7 bases. The CDR3 has 18 residues. The junction had 14 bases not matched to a gene; V was cut back by 1 base and J by 1 base. CDR1 and CDR2 (germline): DFQATT, SNEGSKA (reference sequence).

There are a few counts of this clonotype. Written as DNA, the CDR3 is TGTGCCAGCAGAAGAAAGGGGGTGGGGACAGTCTCTTTGAATGAGCAGTTCTTC. It specifies CASRRKGVGTVSLNEQFF. The chain recombines TRBV2 with TRBJ2-1; 7 nucleotides match TRBD1. The germline V gene has CDR1 SNHLY and CDR2 FYNNEI. This CDR3 has 18 residues. The V gene end was trimmed by 6 bases and the J gene end by 7 bases; junction bases not matched to a gene: 21.

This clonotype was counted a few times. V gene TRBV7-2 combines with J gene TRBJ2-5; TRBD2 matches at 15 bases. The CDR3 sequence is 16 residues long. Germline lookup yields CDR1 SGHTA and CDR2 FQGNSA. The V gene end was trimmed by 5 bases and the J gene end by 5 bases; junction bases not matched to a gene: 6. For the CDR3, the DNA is TGTGCCAGCAGCCTCCTGGGGACTAGCGGGGGGGAGACCCAGTACTTC. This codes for CASSLLGTSGGETQYF.

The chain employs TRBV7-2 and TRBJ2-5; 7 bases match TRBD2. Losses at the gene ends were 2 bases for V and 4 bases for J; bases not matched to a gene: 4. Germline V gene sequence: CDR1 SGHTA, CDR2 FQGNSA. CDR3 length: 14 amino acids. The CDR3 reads CASSLNSGGETQYF. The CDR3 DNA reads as TGTGCCAGCAGCTTAAACTCGGGAGGAGAGACCCAGTACTTC.